This T cell receptor beta chain was sequenced in a study of blood T cell repertoires in COVID-19. As for the study in general: Material from acute and convalescent COVID-19 was sourced from the United States, Italy and Spain. T cells, B-cell-depleted T cells, or PBMCs supplied cDNA or gDNA.

The V gene's germline CDR1 is SGHVS and CDR2 FQNEAQ. V shed 5 bases and J 9 bases; nucleotides not matched to a gene: 9. This CDR3 contains 15 residues. Authors' processing steps: By means of reference gene primer amplification, nucleated cell counts were estimated. Generated by immunoSEQ multiplex PCR, the TCRdb table keeps only in-frame clones and is missing some. The DNA was the basis for D and trimming; V, J and clone size are from that table. The data hold around 52,000 clones, with around 88% observed a single time. Sequenced material: peripheral blood. The sequence was collected from a human donor in a cohort sampled during active COVID-19. The genes are TRBV7-8 and TRBJ2-1; 11 bases map to TRBD2. The CDR3 reads CASSTVTSGEREQFF. In nucleotides, the CDR3 is TGTGCCAGCAGCACCGTGACTAGCGGGGAGCGTGAGCAGTTCTTC.